What follows is one TCR beta chain and its context. V was pared by 4 bases and J by 4 bases, with 11 bases of the junction left unmatched. Germline CDR1 LNHDA, CDR2 SQIVND (reference sequence). This CDR3 has 17 residues. The sample is drawn from a study of blood T cell repertoires in COVID-19. As for the study in general: Some COVID-19 samples were acute and others convalescent; all came from the United States, Italy and Spain. PBMCs, B-cell-depleted T cells, or T cells provided the cDNA or gDNA that made up the material.

The data were produced by immunoSEQ multiplex PCR, yet TCRdb's version contains in-frame clones alone and is incomplete. Of 80,000 to 90,000 clones in the sample, approximately 82% were seen once. This chain links TRBV19 with TRBJ1-5, with 9 bases matching TRBD1. The receptor was derived from an older woman with acute or convalescent COVID-19. The sequenced sample was peripheral blood. The CDR3 bases are TGTGCCAGTAGTAGACTATCGACCGGGACAGGGAATCAGCCCCAGCATTTT. It codes for CASSRLSTGTGNQPQHF. The full variable domain, with the rest looked up from reference TRBV19 and TRBJ1-5, is DGGITQSPKYLFRKEGQNVTLSCEQNLNHDAMYWYRQDPGQGLRLIYYSQIVNDFQKGDIAEGYSVSREKKESFPLTVTSAQKNPTAFYLCASSRLSTGTGNQPQHFGDGTRLSIL.